This entry is about one T cell receptor beta chain. Its antigen remains unidentified. The data were taken from a study of OX40 agonist ivuxolimab in advanced cancers. Overall study context: The dose-escalation cohort was about 80% male, with a mean age of about 56 years, ranging roughly 20 to 90.

The table came from immunoSEQ multiplex PCR; TCRdb's copy has only in-frame clones and leaves some out. The data show tens of thousands of clones, 84% seen once. General study results and limits: The study observed clonal expansion of CD4+ and CD8+ blood T cells by week 6 at 0.1 to 3.0 mg/kg. In CD8+ T cells, expanded clones were on average more numerous than in CD4+.

Per the germline V gene, CDR1 is MGHRA and CDR2 is YSYEKL. This CDR3 has 15 amino acids. V shed 2 bases, J shed 6 bases, and the junction held 8 bases outside the gene matches. The sample here was CD4+ or CD8+ T cells sorted from blood, taken in a trial of the OX40 agonist ivuxolimab. The V and J genes are TRBV4-1 and TRBJ2-7; 9 bases align to TRBD2. The receptor's source is an adult with an advanced solid tumor such as melanoma, head and neck, liver or kidney cancer. CDR3 amino acids: CASSQNRGGGPEQYF. For the CDR3, the DNA is TGCGCCAGCAGCCAAAACCGCGGGGGGGGGCCCGAGCAGTACTTC.